This TCR beta chain comes out of a study of blood T cells in healthy people across ages. Sample-barcoded 5' priming and a J-beta primer mix drove a second PCR of roughly 6 to 12 cycles. TCRdb independently ran MiXCR on the 5' RACE reads; one entry per CDR3 protein. The sample lists roughly 1,800,000 distinct CDR3 sequences, around half occurring once. The germline gives CDR1 MDHEN, CDR2 SYDVKM. The CDR3 contains 13 residues. V was clipped by 7 bases and J by 12 bases, with 22 bases between them. This TCR was sampled from a middle-aged woman in good health. Input material: blood. This rearrangement joins TRBV28 to TRBJ2-7; D possibly uses TRBD1 or TRBD2 (5 bases each). The CDR3 loop is CASKPGDVSKGYF. The CDR3 DNA is TGTGCCAGCAAACCCGGGGACGTCTCGAAAGGGTACTTC.